This entry concerns a single TCR beta chain. Its antigen target is currently unknown. Base quality data are lacking; no much larger clone is found one base away. In the prospective study, participants were 18 to 89 years old, resided in under 30 geographic areas of the United States, and were enrolled through a virtual design. To assign participants to cohorts, the prospective study relied on clinical history that participants themselves reported in a screening survey and a study questionnaire. Mobile phlebotomists in the prospective study collected whole blood, serum and a nasopharyngeal or oropharyngeal swab from every participant. Over an approximately 2-month period, participants in the prospective study had the option of providing additional blood draws and questionnaires. Blood samples from the prospective study were shipped frozen or at room temperature prior to DNA extraction. The data are from a study of blood T cell repertoires in COVID-19 (dated by TCRdb to the early 2020s). A note on the overall study: ImmuneRACE Cohort 3 recovered participants were defined by two consecutive negative NP/OP PCR tests, healthcare professional clearance, or symptom resolution. The repertoires were released in a freely available public database meant as a resource for research on the immune response to SARS-CoV-2. Samples came from the ongoing ImmuneRACE study (first 160 participants) plus 1,254 subjects from 6 global collaborators. Deeply sampled blood TCRbeta repertoires from subjects exposed to, actively infected with, or recovered from COVID-19 were included in the dataset. Where available, HLA class I and class II types were taken from metadata supplied by the sample provider and were not determined by assay-based typing. The collaborator samples originated in the United States, Italy and Spain and spanned the acute and convalescent phases of COVID-19. Nearly every sample came with metadata listing a de-identified subject ID, COVID-19 status, age in years and sex. The material from the prospective study consisted of cDNA or gDNA derived from T cells, B-cell-depleted T cells, or PBMCs.

Summary of the overall study and its limitations: How much clinical and demographic metadata was included differed by source and by participant, and the metadata was provided uncurated.

TCRbeta CDR3 regions were amplified from genomic DNA using the immunoSEQ Assay, a bias-controlled multiplex PCR. The authors processed their data as follows. Nucleated cell counts per sample were estimated from amplification of reference gene primers within the assay. Sequence reads were collapsed and filtered to measure the absolute abundance of every unique TCRbeta CDR3 rearrangement. For each sample, productive Simpson clonality was calculated by taking the square root of Simpson's diversity index across productive rearrangements. TCRdb stores this immuneACCESS table with in-frame sequences only. Part of the clones is absent; in the studies checked, under half of the shortfall reflects unresolved V genes, and no reason is known for the rest. The V and J calls and clone size were taken over from that table, and D and trimming were inferred from the DNA. This sample has more than 200,000 clones in its table, and roughly 91% of those were observed once. Together, the top ten hold around 7% of the sample.

Trimming at the junction amounts to 4 bases on V and 11 bases on J, and the germline ends lie 12 bases apart. The CDR3 spans 13 residues, from the cysteine through the phenylalanine. The only DNA kept is the CDR3, 39 bases in frame from the first base. The germline V gene (reference sequence) yields LNHDA for CDR1 and SQIVND for CDR2. The sample was PBMCs or T cells enriched from blood (not recorded which). Rearrangement joined TRBV19 to TRBJ1-6; 5 matching bases give a weak D call of TRBD1. The origin of this receptor is a man aged 25-45 years in a cohort exposed to, infected with or recovered from COVID-19 (not recorded which). The CDR3 in this case is CASSTTRAAPLHF. The sequence in DNA is TGTGCCAGTAGTACTACCAGGGCCGCACCCCTCCACTTT.